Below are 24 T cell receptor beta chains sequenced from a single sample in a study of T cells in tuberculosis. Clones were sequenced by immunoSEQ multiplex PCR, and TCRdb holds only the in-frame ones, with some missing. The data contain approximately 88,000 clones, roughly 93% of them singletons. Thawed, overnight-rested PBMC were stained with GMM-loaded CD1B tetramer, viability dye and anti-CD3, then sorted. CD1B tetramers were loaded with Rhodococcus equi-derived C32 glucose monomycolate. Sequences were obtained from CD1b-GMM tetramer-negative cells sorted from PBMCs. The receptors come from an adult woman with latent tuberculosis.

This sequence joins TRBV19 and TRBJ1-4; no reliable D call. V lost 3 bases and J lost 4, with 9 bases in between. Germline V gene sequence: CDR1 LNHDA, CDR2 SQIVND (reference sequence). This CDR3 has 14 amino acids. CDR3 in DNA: TGTGCCAGTAGTATGGGCCAGGATAATGAAAAACTGTTTTTT. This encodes CASSMGQDNEKLFF. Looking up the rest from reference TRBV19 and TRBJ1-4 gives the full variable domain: DGGITQSPKYLFRKEGQNVTLSCEQNLNHDAMYWYRQDPGQGLRLIYYSQIVNDFQKGDIAEGYSVSREKKESFPLTVTSAQKNPTAFYLCASSMGQDNEKLFFGSGTQLSVL.

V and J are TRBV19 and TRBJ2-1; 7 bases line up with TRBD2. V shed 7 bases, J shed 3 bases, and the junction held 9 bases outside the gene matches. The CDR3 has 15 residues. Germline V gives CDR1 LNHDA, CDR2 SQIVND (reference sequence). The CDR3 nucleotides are TGTGCCAGTACTGACCCCACGGGGGGCTACAATGAGCAGTTCTTC. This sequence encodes CASTDPTGGYNEQFF.

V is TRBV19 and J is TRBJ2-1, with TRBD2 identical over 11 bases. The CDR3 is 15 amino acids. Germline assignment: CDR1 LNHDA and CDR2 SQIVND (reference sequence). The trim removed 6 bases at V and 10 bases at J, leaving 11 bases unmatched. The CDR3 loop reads CASRLAGGQIREQFF. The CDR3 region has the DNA TGTGCCAGTAGGTTAGCGGGGGGGCAAATCCGGGAGCAGTTCTTC.

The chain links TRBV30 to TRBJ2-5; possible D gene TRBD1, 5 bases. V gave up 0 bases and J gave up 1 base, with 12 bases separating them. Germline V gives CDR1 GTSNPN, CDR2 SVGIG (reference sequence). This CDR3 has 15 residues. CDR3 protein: CAWSVGLQVQETQYF. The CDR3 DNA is TGTGCCTGGAGTGTGGGGCTGCAAGTCCAAGAGACCCAGTACTTC.

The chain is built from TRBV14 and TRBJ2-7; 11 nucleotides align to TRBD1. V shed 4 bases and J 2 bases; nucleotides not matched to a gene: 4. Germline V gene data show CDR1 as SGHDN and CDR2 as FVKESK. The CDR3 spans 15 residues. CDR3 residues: CASSPSGQGAYEQYF. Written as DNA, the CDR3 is TGTGCCAGCAGCCCTTCGGGACAGGGGGCCTACGAGCAGTACTTC.

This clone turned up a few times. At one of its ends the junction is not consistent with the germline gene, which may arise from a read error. CDR3 DNA sequence: TGTGCCAGCAGTGACTCGGGGCACAATGAGCAGTTCTTC. This codes for CASSDSGHNEQFF. The J gene is TRBJ2-1, the V gene TRBV6-5, with D perhaps matching TRBD1 or TRBD2 (5 bases each). CDR3 length: 13 residues. The V gene's germline CDR1 is MNHEY and CDR2 SVGAGI.

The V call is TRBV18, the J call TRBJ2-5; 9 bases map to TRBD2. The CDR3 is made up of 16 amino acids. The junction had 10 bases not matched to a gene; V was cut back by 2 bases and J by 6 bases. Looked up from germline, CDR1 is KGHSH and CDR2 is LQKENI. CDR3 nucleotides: TGTGCCAGCTCACCAGGACTAGCGCGGATACCGCAGACCCAGTACTTC. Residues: CASSPGLARIPQTQYF.

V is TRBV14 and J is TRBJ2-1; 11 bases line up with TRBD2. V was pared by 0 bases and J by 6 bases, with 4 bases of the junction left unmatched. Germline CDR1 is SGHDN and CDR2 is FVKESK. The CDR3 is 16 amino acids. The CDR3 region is CASSQDSGGAANEQFF. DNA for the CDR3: TGTGCCAGCAGCCAAGATAGCGGGGGGGCTGCCAATGAGCAGTTCTTC. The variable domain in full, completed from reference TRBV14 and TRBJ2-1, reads EAGVTQFPSHSVIEKGQTVTLRCDPISGHDNLYWYRRVMGKEIKFLLHFVKESKQDESGMPNNRFLAERTGGTYSTLKVQPAELEDSGVYFCASSQDSGGAANEQFFGPGTRLTVL.

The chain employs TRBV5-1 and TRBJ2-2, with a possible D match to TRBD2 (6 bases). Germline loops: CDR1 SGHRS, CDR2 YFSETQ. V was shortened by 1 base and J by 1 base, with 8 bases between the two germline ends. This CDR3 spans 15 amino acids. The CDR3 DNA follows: TGCGCCAGCAGCTTGAATAGCGGGAACACCGGGGAGCTGTTTTTT. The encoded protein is CASSLNSGNTGELFF.

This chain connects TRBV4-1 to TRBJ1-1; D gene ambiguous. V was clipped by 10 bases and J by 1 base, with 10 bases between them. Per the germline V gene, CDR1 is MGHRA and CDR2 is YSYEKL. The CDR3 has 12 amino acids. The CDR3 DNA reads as TGCGCCACCGGAGGAGGGAACACTGAAGCTTTCTTT. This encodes CATGGGNTEAFF.

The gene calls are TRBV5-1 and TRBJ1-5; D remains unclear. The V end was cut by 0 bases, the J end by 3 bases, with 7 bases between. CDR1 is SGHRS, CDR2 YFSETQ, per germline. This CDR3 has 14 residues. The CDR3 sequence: CASSLDGLNQPQHF. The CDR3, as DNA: TGCGCCAGCAGCTTGGACGGACTCAATCAGCCCCAGCATTTT.

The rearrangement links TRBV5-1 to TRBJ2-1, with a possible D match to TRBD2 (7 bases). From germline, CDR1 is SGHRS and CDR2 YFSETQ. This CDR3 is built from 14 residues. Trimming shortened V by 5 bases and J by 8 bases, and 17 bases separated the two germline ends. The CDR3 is CASSGSGGRDEQFF. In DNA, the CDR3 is TGCGCCAGCAGTGGTTCGGGGGGCCGGGATGAGCAGTTCTTC.

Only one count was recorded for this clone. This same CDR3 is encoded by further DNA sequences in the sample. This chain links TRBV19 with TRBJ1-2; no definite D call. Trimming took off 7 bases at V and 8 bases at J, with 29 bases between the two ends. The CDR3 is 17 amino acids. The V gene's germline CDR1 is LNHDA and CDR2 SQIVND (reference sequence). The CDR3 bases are TGTGCCAGTATGAGGAGAGGCGCCGCGTCTACTGTTGGCGGCTACACCTTC. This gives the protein CASMRRGAASTVGGYTF. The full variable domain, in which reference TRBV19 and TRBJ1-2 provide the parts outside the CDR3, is DGGITQSPKYLFRKEGQNVTLSCEQNLNHDAMYWYRQDPGQGLRLIYYSQIVNDFQKGDIAEGYSVSREKKESFPLTVTSAQKNPTAFYLCASMRRGAASTVGGYTFGSGTRLTVV.

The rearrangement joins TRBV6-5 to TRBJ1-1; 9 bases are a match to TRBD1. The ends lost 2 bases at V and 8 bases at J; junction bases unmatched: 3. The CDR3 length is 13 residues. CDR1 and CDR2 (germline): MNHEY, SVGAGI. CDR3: CASSYMGQGEAFF. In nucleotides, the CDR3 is TGTGCCAGCAGTTACATGGGACAGGGCGAAGCTTTCTTT.

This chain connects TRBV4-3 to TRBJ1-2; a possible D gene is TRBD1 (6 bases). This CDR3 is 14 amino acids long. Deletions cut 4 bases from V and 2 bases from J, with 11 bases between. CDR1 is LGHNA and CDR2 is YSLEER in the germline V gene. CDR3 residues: CASSRNRENYGYTF. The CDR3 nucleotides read TGCGCCAGCAGCCGAAACAGGGAAAACTATGGCTACACCTTC.

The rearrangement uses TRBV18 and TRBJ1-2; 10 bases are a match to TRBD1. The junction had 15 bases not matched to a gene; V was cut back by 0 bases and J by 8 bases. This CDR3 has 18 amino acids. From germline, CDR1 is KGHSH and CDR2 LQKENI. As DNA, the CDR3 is TGTGCCAGCTCACCACCGGGGACAGGGGCCGTGAGATGGATGGGCTACACCTTC. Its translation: CASSPPGTGAVRWMGYTF.

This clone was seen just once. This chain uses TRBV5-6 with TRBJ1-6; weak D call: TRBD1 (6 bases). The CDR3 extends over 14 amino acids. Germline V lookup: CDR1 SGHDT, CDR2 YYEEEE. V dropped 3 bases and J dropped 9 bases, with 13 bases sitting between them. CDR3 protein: CASSSQGRGSPLHF. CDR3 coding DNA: TGTGCCAGCAGCTCACAGGGTCGGGGTTCACCCCTCCACTTT.

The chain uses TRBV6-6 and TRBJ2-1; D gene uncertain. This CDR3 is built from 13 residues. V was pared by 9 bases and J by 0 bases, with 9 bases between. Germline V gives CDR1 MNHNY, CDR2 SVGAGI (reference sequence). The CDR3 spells CASHSNSYNEQFF. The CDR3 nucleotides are TGTGCCAGTCACAGCAACTCCTACAATGAGCAGTTCTTC.

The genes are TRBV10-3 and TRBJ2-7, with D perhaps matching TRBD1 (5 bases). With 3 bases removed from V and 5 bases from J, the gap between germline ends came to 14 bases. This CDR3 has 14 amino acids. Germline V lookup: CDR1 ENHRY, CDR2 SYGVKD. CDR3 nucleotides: TGTGCCATCAGTGATGGGGCCCGGCCCCACGAGCAGTACTTC. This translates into CAISDGARPHEQYF.

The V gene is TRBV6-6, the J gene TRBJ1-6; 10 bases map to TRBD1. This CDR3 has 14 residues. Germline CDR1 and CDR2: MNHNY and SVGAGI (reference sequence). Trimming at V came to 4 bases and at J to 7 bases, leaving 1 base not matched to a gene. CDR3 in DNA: TGTGCCAGCAGTTGGGGACAGGGGAATTCACCCCTCCACTTT. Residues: CASSWGQGNSPLHF.

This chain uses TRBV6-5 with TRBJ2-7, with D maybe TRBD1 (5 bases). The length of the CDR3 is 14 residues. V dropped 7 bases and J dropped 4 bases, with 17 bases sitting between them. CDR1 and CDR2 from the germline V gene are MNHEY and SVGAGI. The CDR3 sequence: CASTQGQGKYEQYF. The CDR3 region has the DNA TGTGCCAGCACCCAAGGGCAGGGCAAATACGAGCAGTACTTC.

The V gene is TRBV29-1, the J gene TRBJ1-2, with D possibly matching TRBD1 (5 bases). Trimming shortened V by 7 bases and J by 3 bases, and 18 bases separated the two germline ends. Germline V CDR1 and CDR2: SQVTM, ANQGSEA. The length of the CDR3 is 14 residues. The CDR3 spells CSAMSAGKDYGYTF. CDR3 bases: TGCAGCGCCATGTCGGCAGGGAAGGACTATGGCTACACCTTC. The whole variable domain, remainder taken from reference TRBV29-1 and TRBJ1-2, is SAVISQKPSRDICQRGTSLTIQCQVDSQVTMMFWYRQQPGQSLTLIATANQGSEATYESGFVIDKFPISRPNLTFSTLTVSNMSPEDSSIYLCSAMSAGKDYGYTFGSGTRLTVV.

Here the CDR3 reads CASREDMGNSPLHF. Written as DNA, the CDR3 is TGTGCCAGCAGAGAGGACATGGGGAATTCACCCCTCCACTTT. The rearrangement uses TRBV25-1 and TRBJ1-6; possible D gene TRBD1, 5 bases. Between the trimmed V and J ends, which lost 6 bases and 7 bases, there was a span of 13 bases. The CDR3 covers 14 residues. CDR1 and CDR2 from the germline V gene are MGHDK and SYGVNS.

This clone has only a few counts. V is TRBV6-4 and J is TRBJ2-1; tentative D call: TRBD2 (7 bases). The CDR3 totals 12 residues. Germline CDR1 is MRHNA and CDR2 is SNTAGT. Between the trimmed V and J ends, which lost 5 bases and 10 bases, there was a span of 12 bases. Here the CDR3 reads CASSYSGGEQFF. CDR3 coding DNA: TGTGCCAGCAGTTATTCGGGGGGCGAGCAGTTCTTC.